This entry lists 14 T cell receptor beta chains sequenced from one sample in a study of blood T cells in healthy people across ages. Together with a sample-barcoded 5' primer, a J-beta primer mix was included in a second PCR lasting roughly 6 to 12 cycles. TCRdb ran MiXCR on the 5' RACE reads and lists one entry per CDR3 protein. In the table there are 1 million to 1.2 million distinct CDR3 sequences, less than 45% of which are singletons. Source material: blood. The receptors come from a young man in good health.

This clonotype occurred a few times. The chain links TRBV19 to TRBJ1-5; 7 bases line up with TRBD1. The CDR3 totals 14 residues. Germline CDR1 is LNHDA and CDR2 is SQIVND (reference sequence). Unmatched junction bases numbered 4, after V lost 8 bases and J lost 0 bases. CDR3 DNA: TGTGCCAGTGAGGGGGCACCTAGCAATCAGCCCCAGCATTTT. As protein: CASEGAPSNQPQHF.

Comments on this clonotype: At one end the junction does not follow the germline gene, possibly because of a read error. This chain uses TRBV12-3 or TRBV12-4 with TRBJ1-2; maybe TRBD1 (5 bases). The CDR3 totals 16 residues. CDR3 sequence reads: CASSPPGRDEGYGYTF. In nucleotides, the CDR3 is TGCGCCAGCAGTCCCCCAGGACGGGACGAGGGCTATGGCTACACCTTC.

There are a few counts of this clonotype. The V gene is TRBV4-1, the J gene TRBJ1-5; 7 bases line up with TRBD1. Per germline, CDR1 MGHRA and CDR2 YSYEKL. There are 15 residues in the CDR3. V shed 5 bases, J shed 4 bases, and the junction held 8 bases outside the gene matches. Here the CDR3 reads CASSSTARGNQPQHF. For the CDR3, the DNA is TGCGCCAGCAGCTCAACTGCCAGGGGGAATCAGCCCCAGCATTTT.

The rearrangement links TRBV9 to TRBJ2-1, with D perhaps assigned TRBD1 or TRBD2 (6 bases each). The germline CDR1 and CDR2 sequences are SGDLS and YYNGEE. The V and J ends lost 3 bases and 7 bases respectively, with 20 bases between them. The CDR3 totals 16 residues. The CDR3 reads CASSALQYGGENEQFF. The DNA for the CDR3 is TGTGCCAGCAGCGCGCTTCAGTACGGGGGCGAAAATGAGCAGTTCTTC.

The gene calls are TRBV20-1 and TRBJ2-1; D is unresolved. The CDR3 extends over 16 amino acids. Trimming took 0 bases from V and 4 from J, leaving 16 bases between them. The germline CDR1 and CDR2 sequences are DFQATT and SNEGSKA (reference sequence). The CDR3 loop reads CSARDPSTDQYNEQFF. The CDR3 nucleotides are TGCAGTGCTAGAGATCCCTCGACCGACCAATACAATGAGCAGTTCTTC.

In this sample, this clonotype turned up a few times. This sequence joins TRBV20-1 and TRBJ1-1; 8 bases match TRBD1. The CDR3 length is 15 residues. Germline V gene sequence: CDR1 DFQATT, CDR2 SNEGSKA (reference sequence). CDR3 DNA sequence: TGCAGAGTGGGGGGGCAGGGGGCAATGGGAACTGAAGCTTTCTTT. Residues: CRVGGQGAMGTEAFF.

The chain couples TRBV29-1 to TRBJ2-5; 7 positions agree with TRBD2. CDR1 is SQVTM and CDR2 is ANQGSEA in the germline V gene. This CDR3 has 14 residues. The junction had 8 bases not matched to a gene; V was cut back by 3 bases and J by 4 bases. CDR3 sequence (DNA): TGCAGCGTTGACCCCAGGACTAGGGGAGAGACCCAGTACTTC. Its translation is CSVDPRTRGETQYF.

This clonotype was seen at least ten times. The CDR3 is CSARRQGVTDTQYF. The CDR3 nucleotides are TGCAGTGCTAGGCGCCAGGGGGTAACAGATACGCAGTATTTT. V gene TRBV20-1 combines with J gene TRBJ2-3, with 7 bases fitting TRBD1. The CDR3 spans 14 residues. Germline assignment: CDR1 DFQATT and CDR2 SNEGSKA (reference sequence). Trimming at V came to 3 bases and at J to 3 bases, leaving 6 bases not matched to a gene.

This clonotype appeared once. Its ends do not fully match the called genes, so a read error is possible. The chain links TRBV25-1 to TRBJ2-3, with D hard to call. Germline CDR1 is MGHDK and CDR2 is SYGVNS. The CDR3 consists of 13 residues. CDR3 nucleotide sequence: TGTGCCAGCAGTGTACAGAGCACAGATGCGCAGTATTTT. Encoded protein: CASSVQSTDAQYF.

This clonotype was found a few times. The chain employs TRBV18 and TRBJ2-7; 9 nucleotides line up with TRBD1. The CDR3 consists of 14 residues. Germline assignment: CDR1 KGHSH and CDR2 LQKENI. J was trimmed by 5 bases and V by 5 bases; bases with no gene match: 7. The CDR3 loop is CASSSGTGSDEQYF. The CDR3 DNA reads TGTGCCAGCTCATCGGGGACAGGGTCTGACGAGCAGTACTTC.

The chain is built from TRBV20-1 and TRBJ2-7; 8 bases are shared with TRBD1. V shed 0 bases and J 2 bases; nucleotides not matched to a gene: 6. CDR3 length: 15 amino acids. Germline assignment: CDR1 DFQATT and CDR2 SNEGSKA (reference sequence). The CDR3 nucleotides read TGCAGTGCTAGAGATCTCGGGACAGGACCCTACGAGCAGTACTTC. Translation gives CSARDLGTGPYEQYF.

The rearrangement joins TRBV29-1 to TRBJ2-1; the match to TRBD1 covers 7 bases. The DNA end favors TRBJ2-7, so the J call may be wrong. Germline CDR1 SQVTM, CDR2 ANQGSEA. The CDR3 contains 12 residues. This CDR3 reads CSEGTAYNEQYF. The CDR3 DNA sequence: TGCAGCGAAGGGACAGCCTACAATGAGCAGTACTTC.

V is TRBV7-9 and J is TRBJ1-6; no firm D call. Germline values: CDR1 SEHNR, CDR2 FQNEAQ (reference sequence). V dropped 5 bases and J dropped 2 bases, with 7 bases sitting between them. This CDR3 is 14 amino acids long. The CDR3 DNA sequence: TGTGCCAGCAGCCCGGCAACCTATAATTCACCCCTCCACTTT. This sequence encodes CASSPATYNSPLHF. Variable domain in full (rest from reference TRBV7-9 and TRBJ1-6): DTGVSQNPRHKITKRGQNVTFRCDPISEHNRLYWYRQTLGQGPEFLTYFQNEAQLEKSRLLSDRFSAERPKGSFSTLEIQRTEQGDSAMYLCASSPATYNSPLHFGNGTRLTVT.

The CDR3 spells CASSYSQGAAYEQYF. CDR3 bases: TGTGCCAGCAGTTATAGCCAGGGGGCGGCCTACGAGCAGTACTTC. The chain carries TRBV6-6 and TRBJ2-7; 8 nucleotides match TRBD1. The CDR3 length is 15 residues. Germline V gene sequence: CDR1 MNHNY, CDR2 SVGAGI (reference sequence). With V trimmed by 3 bases and J by 2 bases, 6 bases remained unmatched.